One sample yielded the 27 T cell receptor beta chains listed below, sequenced in a study of post-analysis software for immune sequencing data. General study points: In patients, TRBV5-6, TRBV5-1 and TRBV20-1 belonged to four or five TRBV segments found more frequently than in controls.

These receptors have no identified antigens. Incorporated into the TCR beta cDNA libraries were unique molecular identifiers, which served to reduce PCR and sequencing biases. A single record per CDR3 protein comes from TCRdb applying MiXCR to the PCR reads. Of about 200,000 distinct CDR3 sequences listed, approximately 30% are singletons. Sequencing was carried out using blood. The source of these receptors is a girl aged 2-17 years with multiple sclerosis.

For this clonotype: The junction and the germline gene differ at one end; a read error may be behind it. The chain has TRBV7-9 and TRBJ1-5; D is possibly TRBD1 (5 bases). The CDR3 runs to 17 residues. The germline CDR1 and CDR2 sequences are SEHNR and FQNEAQ (reference sequence). The CDR3 here is CASNLPDGAKGNQPQHF. CDR3 DNA: TGTGCCAGCAACTTACCCGACGGGGCTAAAGGCAATCAGCCCCAGCATTTT.

Details on this clonotype: A much larger clone is a single base away; this may be a read error. This chain uses TRBV5-6 with TRBJ1-2; D is undetermined. The length of the CDR3 is 14 residues. Germline CDR1 and CDR2: SGHDT and YYEEEE. The CDR3 DNA reads TGTGCCAACAGCTTTCGAGGACGCAACTATGGCTACACCTTC. This sequence encodes CANSFRGRNYGYTF. The full variable domain, its missing parts supplied by reference TRBV5-6 and TRBJ1-2, is DAGVTQSPTHLIKTRGQQVTLRCSPKSGHDTVSWYQQALGQGPQFIFQYYEEEERQRGNFPDRFSGHQFPNYSSELNVNALLLGDSALYLCANSFRGRNYGYTFGSGTRLTVV.

There are many counts of this clonotype. The rearrangement uses TRBV6-5 and TRBJ1-2, with D maybe TRBD1 (5 bases). CDR1 MNHEY and CDR2 SVGAGI come from the germline V gene. V was pared by 4 bases and J by 8 bases, with 14 bases between. The CDR3 spans 13 residues. CDR3 coding DNA: TGTGCCAGCAGTTTCGACAGTCGTAGGGGCTACACCTTC. Translation gives CASSFDSRRGYTF.

This chain links TRBV7-2 with TRBJ2-7; TRBD2 agrees at 8 bases. V shed 1 base and J 0 bases; nucleotides not matched to a gene: 8. The germline V gene has CDR1 SGHTA and CDR2 FQGNSA. The CDR3 sequence is 17 residues long. Here the CDR3 reads CASSLVGSGDFSYEQYF. The CDR3 nucleotides read TGTGCCAGCAGCTTAGTGGGTAGCGGGGACTTCTCCTACGAGCAGTACTTC. Based on the CDR3 plus reference TRBV7-2 and TRBJ2-7, the full variable domain is GAGVSQSPSNKVTEKGKDVELRCDPISGHTALYWYRQSLGQGLEFLIYFQGNSAPDKSGLPSDRFSAERTGGSVSTLTIQRTQQEDSAVYLCASSLVGSGDFSYEQYFGPGTRLTVT.

This clonotype was counted between two and nine times. The V and J genes are TRBV5-1 and TRBJ1-2; 9 bases are shared with TRBD1. CDR1 and CDR2 (germline): SGHRS, YFSETQ. Trimming took 4 bases from V and 2 from J; bases not matched to a gene: 6. The CDR3 loop spans 15 amino acids. Here the CDR3 DNA reads TGCGCCAGCAGCGGAACAGGGGGCGCCAACTATGGCTACACCTTC. Amino acids: CASSGTGGANYGYTF.

This rearrangement joins TRBV7-9 to TRBJ2-2, with D perhaps matching TRBD2 (6 bases). Trimming cost V 5 bases and J 5 bases, with 15 bases left between them. Germline-derived CDR1 and CDR2 are SEHNR and FQNEAQ (reference sequence). CDR3 length: 15 amino acids. The CDR3 region is CASSLDGGWTGELFF. The CDR3 DNA is TGTGCCAGCAGCCTCGACGGGGGATGGACCGGGGAGCTGTTTTTT.

The chain couples TRBV5-1 to TRBJ2-2; D not resolved. V gave up 0 bases and J gave up 3 bases, with 9 bases separating them. Germline V lookup: CDR1 SGHRS, CDR2 YFSETQ. This CDR3 region has 15 residues. Written as DNA, the CDR3 is TGCGCCAGCAGCTTGGACCTTACAGACACCGGGGAGCTGTTTTTT. It translates to CASSLDLTDTGELFF.

Regarding this clonotype: A read error may be the cause here, since a much bigger clone is one base away. The chain links TRBV2 to TRBJ2-7; possibly TRBD1 for D (5 bases). CDR3 size: 11 residues. Germline values: CDR1 SNHLY, CDR2 FYNNEI. CDR3 amino acids: CAGSEGRVTYF. The CDR3 DNA reads TGTGCCGGCAGTGAAGGCAGGGTAACGTACTTC.

This rearrangement joins TRBV5-1 to TRBJ2-7; no clear D gene. Trimming removed 4 bases from V and 0 bases from J, with 11 bases in between. Germline CDR1 reads SGHRS; CDR2 reads YFSETQ. The CDR3 has 14 residues. CDR3 amino acids: CASSISSNSYEQYF. CDR3 sequence (DNA): TGCGCCAGCAGCATTTCCAGTAACTCCTACGAGCAGTACTTC. The complete variable domain, with remaining parts taken from reference TRBV5-1 and TRBJ2-7, reads KAGVTQTPRYLIKTRGQQVTLSCSPISGHRSVSWYQQTPGQGLQFLFEYFSETQRNKGNFPGRFSGRQFSNSRSEMNVSTLELGDSALYLCASSISSNSYEQYFGPGTRLTVT.

CDR3 sequence (DNA): TGCAGTGTCCTTGAGATATCTAGCTCCTACGAGCAGTACTTC. Translation gives CSVLEISSSYEQYF. The V and J genes are TRBV20-1 and TRBJ2-7; D unresolved. V was clipped by 7 bases and J by 0 bases, with 16 bases between them. Germline CDR1 DFQATT, CDR2 SNEGSKA (reference sequence). This CDR3 spans 14 amino acids.

This clonotype was seen a handful of times. The chain combines TRBV2 with TRBJ2-7; D not certain. There are 12 residues in the CDR3. Germline CDR1 and CDR2: SNHLY and FYNNEI. The V end lost 3 bases, the J end lost 5 bases, and 8 bases lay between the germline ends. The CDR3, as DNA: TGTGCCAGCAGTGAGCTATTCAACGAGCAGTACTTC. Translation: CASSELFNEQYF.

The chain couples TRBV6-1 to TRBJ1-1, with a possible D match to TRBD1 (6 bases). The germline V gene encodes CDR1 MNHNS and CDR2 SASEGT. Trimming pared 6 bases from V and 0 bases from J, leaving 11 bases between. The CDR3 covers 14 residues. This chain's CDR3 is CASSSDRMNTEAFF. The CDR3 DNA reads TGTGCCAGCAGCAGCGACAGGATGAACACTGAAGCTTTCTTT.

This clonotype was picked up many times. The rearrangement links TRBV27 to TRBJ2-5; TRBD1 agrees at 9 bases. Per the germline V gene, CDR1 is MNHEY and CDR2 is SMNVEV (reference sequence). Trimming removed 5 bases from V and 3 bases from J; junction bases left unmatched: 7. The CDR3 runs to 15 residues. The CDR3 loop reads CASSQRRDREETQYF. The CDR3 nucleotides read TGTGCCAGCAGTCAACGCCGGGACAGGGAAGAGACCCAGTACTTC.

This clonotype was picked up many times. V usage is TRBV5-1 and J usage is TRBJ2-1, with 10 bases lining up with TRBD2. The length of the CDR3 is 16 residues. The junction had 6 bases not matched to a gene; V was cut back by 0 bases and J by 6 bases. Germline assignment: CDR1 SGHRS and CDR2 YFSETQ. The CDR3 DNA reads as TGCGCCAGCAGCTTGGCCGGTTTAGCGGGAGGCAATGAGCAGTTCTTC. Protein sequence: CASSLAGLAGGNEQFF.

The J gene is TRBJ2-3, the V gene TRBV12-3 or TRBV12-4; possibly TRBD2 for D (5 bases). This CDR3 is built from 15 residues. Trimming shortened V by 2 bases and J by 1 base, and 10 bases separated the two germline ends. This chain's CDR3 is CASSLTSLGTDTQYF. The CDR3 DNA is TGTGCCAGCAGTTTAACTAGTTTAGGCACAGATACGCAGTATTTT.

This clonotype was observed at least ten times. The V call is TRBV10-1, the J call TRBJ2-3; a possible D gene is TRBD2 (6 bases). V lost 4 bases, J lost 2 bases, and 19 bases lay in between. In germline, CDR1 is WNHNN, CDR2 SYGVQD (reference sequence). This CDR3 has 17 amino acids. In DNA, the CDR3 is TGCGCCAGCAGTGCCGGGGGACTTCCTCCGTCCACAGATACGCAGTATTTT. It yields the protein CASSAGGLPPSTDTQYF.

This clonotype was seen repeatedly, ten times or more. The rearrangement uses TRBV6-5 and TRBJ2-1, with D possibly being TRBD1 or TRBD2 (5 bases each). V lost 7 bases to trimming and J lost 8 bases, with 18 bases between them. The CDR3 length is 14 residues. CDR1 and CDR2 from the germline V gene are MNHEY and SVGAGI. CDR3 DNA: TGTGCCAGCAACCGGGGCTACGGGCTCCATGAGCAGTTCTTC. This gives the protein CASNRGYGLHEQFF.

The rearrangement links TRBV11-2 to TRBJ2-3; TRBD1 aligns across 9 bases. Germline assignment: CDR1 SGHAT and CDR2 FQNNGV. The CDR3 length is 16 residues. V lost 2 bases to trimming and J lost 3 bases; unmatched junction nucleotides: 6. This CDR3 is CASSLRGGTGTDTQYF. The CDR3 coding sequence is TGTGCCAGCAGCTTACGAGGCGGGACAGGGACAGATACGCAGTATTTT.

This clonotype was recorded at least ten times. The chain couples TRBV15 to TRBJ2-7; D is perhaps TRBD1 or TRBD2 (5 bases each). V was trimmed by 1 base and J by 3 bases, leaving 10 bases between them. The CDR3 is 14 amino acids. Germline CDR1 reads LNHNV; CDR2 reads YYDKDF (reference sequence). The CDR3 region has the DNA TGTGCCACCAGCAGAGCGGGACCCCTCTACGAGCAGTACTTC. Amino acids: CATSRAGPLYEQYF.

To note about this clonotype: This may come from a read error, since a much larger clone is one base off. The rearrangement links TRBV6-4 to TRBJ2-1, with TRBD2 as a possible D gene (6 bases). This CDR3 is 17 amino acids long. Germline lookup yields CDR1 MRHNA and CDR2 SNTAGT. V lost 6 bases and J lost 5, with 23 bases in between. The CDR3 coding sequence is TGTGCCAGCAGCCCGGAGGGGCGGGTGTCATTACACAATGAGCAGTTCTTC. It encodes CASSPEGRVSLHNEQFF.

The V gene is TRBV27, the J gene TRBJ2-1; TRBD1 matches 11 bases. CDR3 length: 18 amino acids. The germline gives CDR1 MNHEY, CDR2 SMNVEV (reference sequence). The V gene end was trimmed by 2 bases and the J gene end by 0 bases; junction bases not matched to a gene: 6. CDR3 DNA sequence: TGTGCCAGCAGTTTACCGGACAGGGGGCTAAGCTCCTACAATGAGCAGTTCTTC. The encoded protein is CASSLPDRGLSSYNEQFF.

This clonotype was found many times. The chain recombines TRBV7-2 with TRBJ2-7, with D possibly called TRBD1 or TRBD2 (5 bases each). Germline-derived CDR1 and CDR2 are SGHTA and FQGNSA. V was cut by 3 bases and J by 4 bases, with 13 bases left in between. The CDR3 loop spans 14 amino acids. In nucleotides, the CDR3 is TGTGCCAGCAGCTTTACCGACGGGGCTTACGAGCAGTACTTC. As protein: CASSFTDGAYEQYF.

The sample holds many counts of this clonotype. The rearrangement uses TRBV20-1 and TRBJ2-1; unclear D gene. The CDR3 spans 11 residues. Germline lookup yields CDR1 DFQATT and CDR2 SNEGSKA (reference sequence). V was trimmed by 1 base and J by 11 bases, leaving 9 bases between them. The CDR3 region has the DNA TGCAGTGCTAGAGTCGTGGCTAAGCAGTTCTTC. Its translation: CSARVVAKQFF.

This clonotype was observed once. One base away lies a much larger clone, so this may be a sequencing read error. The CDR3 nucleotides are TGTACCACCACGGGGGACAGGGGCCCCTACGAGCAGTACTTC. Its protein product is CTTTGDRGPYEQYF. The V gene is TRBV15, the J gene TRBJ2-7; 10 nucleotides align to TRBD1. The CDR3 has 14 residues. Germline CDR1 and CDR2: LNHNV and YYDKDF (reference sequence).

The chain couples TRBV29-1 to TRBJ1-5; D unclear. Trimming removed 4 bases at V and 4 bases at J, with 8 bases between. CDR1 is SQVTM, CDR2 ANQGSEA, per germline. The CDR3 runs 12 residues. This CDR3 is CSVAGSNQPQHF. DNA of the CDR3: TGCAGCGTTGCGGGCAGTAATCAGCCCCAGCATTTT.

CDR3 bases: TGTGCCAGCTCGCTTTGGGGGGAAAAACTGTTTTTT. The encoded protein is CASSLWGEKLFF. V and J are TRBV5-4 and TRBJ1-4; D is possibly TRBD1 (5 bases). Germline CDR1 SGHNT, CDR2 YYREEE (reference sequence). Trimming removed 7 bases at V and 8 bases at J, with 12 bases between. CDR3 length: 12 amino acids.

This clonotype has just a few counts. The J gene is TRBJ2-3, the V gene TRBV5-1; 10 bases line up with TRBD2. V dropped 3 bases and J dropped 4; count of bases not matched to a gene: 11. Germline-derived CDR1 and CDR2 are SGHRS and YFSETQ. The length of the CDR3 is 17 residues. CDR3 bases: TGCGCCAGCAGCTGGCCAGCGGGAGGGCTTGAGGCAGATACGCAGTATTTT. It is translated as CASSWPAGGLEADTQYF.